Listed here are 29 T cell receptor beta chains from one sample, sequenced in a study of shared clonotypes between healthy human individuals. CD45RO-negative, CCR7-positively selected cells formed the naive CD8 fraction, excluding terminally differentiated effector memory CD45RA+ cells. Libraries were prepared by immunoSEQ multiplex PCR; TCRdb keeps only in-frame clonotypes and omits some of them. The sample includes millions of clones, around 96% of them seen just once. The source material was naive CD8+ T cells sorted from blood. Receptors were obtained from a young man in good health.

V is TRBV4-2 and J is TRBJ1-6; D gene ambiguous. Germline V lookup: CDR1 LGHNA, CDR2 YNFKEQ. The CDR3 consists of 20 residues. Trimming shortened V by 0 bases and J by 0 bases, and 18 bases separated the two germline ends. In DNA form, the CDR3 reads TGTGCCAGCAGCCAAGATTTGGGGAGCCTAGGGAGCTCCTATAATTCACCCCTCCACTTT. Residues: CASSQDLGSLGSSYNSPLHF.

On this clone itself: Other DNA sequences in this specimen translate into the identical CDR3. The rearrangement uses TRBV7-9 and TRBJ1-2, with TRBD1 matching over 7 bases. CDR3 length: 12 residues. Germline V CDR1 and CDR2: SEHNR, FQNEAQ (reference sequence). Trimming cost V 1 base and J 8 bases; bases outside gene matches: 1. The CDR3 bases are TGTGCCAGCAGCTTAGGGGACAGCGGCTACACCTTC. Protein: CASSLGDSGYTF.

The chain is built from TRBV25-1 and TRBJ2-7, with D maybe TRBD1 (5 bases). This CDR3 is built from 12 residues. The ends were cut back, 6 bases at V and 4 bases at J, with 10 bases in the middle. The germline gives CDR1 MGHDK, CDR2 SYGVNS. As DNA, the CDR3 is TGTGCCAGCAGCCTAGGGGCATACGAGCAGTACTTC. The encoded protein is CASSLGAYEQYF.

This clone was counted a single time. The V and J genes are TRBV7-9 and TRBJ2-5; TRBD1 agrees at 11 bases. With V trimmed by 2 bases and J by 4 bases, 6 bases remained unmatched. Looked up from germline, CDR1 is SEHNR and CDR2 is FQNEAQ (reference sequence). The length of the CDR3 is 16 residues. CDR3 protein: CASSLSFGQGAETQYF. The CDR3 coding sequence is TGTGCCAGCAGCTTATCTTTCGGACAGGGGGCAGAGACCCAGTACTTC.

The gene calls are TRBV6-8 and TRBJ2-5, with D possibly TRBD1 on 6 matching bases. The end of the DNA is better explained by TRBJ2-7, so the J call may be wrong. Germline V lookup: CDR1 MNHGY, CDR2 SAAAGT. The CDR3 spans 14 residues. CDR3 region: CARPQGRDTYEQYF. Here the CDR3 DNA reads TGTGCCAGACCCCAGGGCCGGGACACCTACGAGCAGTACTTC.

Details on this clone: Different DNA sequences within this sample yield the same CDR3. This chain joins TRBV2 and TRBJ2-7; D ambiguous. This CDR3 has 10 amino acids. Germline loops: CDR1 SNHLY, CDR2 FYNNEI. Trimming took off 6 bases at V and 4 bases at J, with 4 bases between the two ends. The CDR3 bases are TGTGCCAGCAGCCGGTACGAGCAGTACTTC. It yields the protein CASSRYEQYF. Drawing the rest from reference TRBV2 and TRBJ2-7, the complete variable domain is EPEVTQTPSHQVTQMGQEVILRCVPISNHLYFYWYRQILGQKVEFLVSFYNNEISEKSEIFDDQFSVERPDGSNFTLKIRSTKLEDSAMYFCASSRYEQYFGPGTRLTVT.

As concerns this clone: This could be a read error, since a much larger clone is one nucleotide away. Other DNA sequences in this specimen translate into the identical CDR3. This rearrangement joins TRBV7-9 to TRBJ1-1; D perhaps matches TRBD1 (5 bases). V was trimmed by 1 base and J by 3 bases, leaving 6 bases between them. CDR3 size: 13 residues. Germline values: CDR1 SEHNR, CDR2 FQNEAQ (reference sequence). The CDR3 spells CASSLGGDTEAFF. The CDR3 nucleotides are TGTGCCAGCAGCTTAGGAGGGGACACTGAAGCTTTCTTT.

The chain uses TRBV6-4 and TRBJ2-3, with 9 bases lining up with TRBD2. This CDR3 has 18 amino acids. Germline V gene sequence: CDR1 MRHNA, CDR2 SNTAGT. V lost 9 bases, J lost 0 bases, and 16 bases stayed unmatched. The DNA for the CDR3 is TGTGCCAGGCCGACTAGCGGATGCCCTCCAACAAGCACAGATACGCAGTATTTT. It is translated as CARPTSGCPPTSTDTQYF.

The chain carries TRBV10-1 and TRBJ1-5; D is possibly TRBD1 (6 bases). V lost 8 bases and J lost 2, with 13 bases in between. The germline CDR1 and CDR2 sequences are WNHNN and SYGVQD (reference sequence). The CDR3 has 14 amino acids. CDR3 sequence (DNA): TGCGCCAGCCCCACCAGGGGTCGCAATCAGCCCCAGCATTTT. Protein product: CASPTRGRNQPQHF.

About this clone itself: This sample also contains other DNA sequences that code for the same CDR3. The chain joins TRBV7-9 to TRBJ1-6; no firm D call. Germline V lookup: CDR1 SEHNR, CDR2 FQNEAQ (reference sequence). CDR3 length: 14 amino acids. Trimming stripped 2 bases from V and 6 bases from J, with 8 bases between. DNA of the CDR3: TGTGCCAGCAGCTTATCCCTTGGTAATTCACCCCTCCACTTT. Residues: CASSLSLGNSPLHF. Full variable domain (missing parts from reference TRBV7-9 and TRBJ1-6): DTGVSQNPRHKITKRGQNVTFRCDPISEHNRLYWYRQTLGQGPEFLTYFQNEAQLEKSRLLSDRFSAERPKGSFSTLEIQRTEQGDSAMYLCASSLSLGNSPLHFGNGTRLTVT.

V is TRBV11-3 and J is TRBJ2-1; the match to TRBD2 covers 9 bases. The CDR3 consists of 16 residues. Germline V gene lookup returns CDR1 SGHNT and CDR2 YENEEA. Trimming removed 1 base from V and 2 bases from J; junction bases left unmatched: 3. The CDR3 DNA is TGTGCCAGCAGCTTAGGGCGGGGGGGCCCCTACAATGAGCAGTTCTTC. Its protein product is CASSLGRGGPYNEQFF. Looking up the rest from reference TRBV11-3 and TRBJ2-1 gives the full variable domain: EAGVVQSPRYKIIEKKQPVAFWCNPISGHNTLYWYLQNLGQGPELLIRYENEEAVDDSQLPKDRFSAERLKGVDSTLKIQPAELGDSAVYLCASSLGRGGPYNEQFFGPGTRLTVL.

The rearrangement uses TRBV15 and TRBJ1-2; no firm D call. Germline values: CDR1 LNHNV, CDR2 YYDKDF (reference sequence). The germline V and J ends were trimmed by 0 bases and 0 bases, with 11 bases remaining between them. This CDR3 is 16 amino acids long. The CDR3, as DNA: TGTGCCACCAGCAGAGACCGACACCTGACTAACTATGGCTACACCTTC. It encodes CATSRDRHLTNYGYTF.

The chain carries TRBV7-6 and TRBJ1-1, with D perhaps matching TRBD1 (5 bases). The CDR3 is 16 amino acids. V was clipped by 1 base and J by 0 bases, with 12 bases between them. Germline lookup yields CDR1 SGHVS and CDR2 FNYEAQ. For the CDR3, the DNA is TGTGCCAGCAGCTTAGGGCACAGGACTTTGAACACTGAAGCTTTCTTT. Translation: CASSLGHRTLNTEAFF.

A note on this clone: Distinct nucleotide sequences in the sample also encode this CDR3. The rearrangement links TRBV10-1 to TRBJ2-7, with D maybe TRBD2 (6 bases). The V gene's germline CDR1 is WNHNN and CDR2 SYGVQD (reference sequence). Trimming took off 2 bases at V and 2 bases at J, with 10 bases between the two ends. The CDR3 sequence is 14 residues long. The CDR3 nucleotides read TGCGCCAGCAGTGAGACGGGAGCTACCTACGAGCAGTACTTC. Its translation is CASSETGATYEQYF.

A remark on this clone: The sample contains more than one DNA sequence encoding this CDR3. CDR3 sequence: CASSFGGVSETQYF. Written as DNA, the CDR3 is TGTGCCAGCAGCTTCGGGGGAGTATCAGAGACCCAGTACTTC. The chain joins TRBV5-4 to TRBJ2-5, with a weak D call TRBD2 (6 bases). CDR1 is SGHNT, CDR2 YYREEE, per germline (reference sequence). The CDR3 runs to 14 residues. V was shortened by 2 bases and J by 4 bases, with 12 bases between the two germline ends.

J is TRBJ2-2 and V is TRBV19; 7 positions match TRBD1. V was clipped by 5 bases and J by 4 bases; unmatched bases: 10. This CDR3 has 16 amino acids. In germline, CDR1 is LNHDA, CDR2 SQIVND (reference sequence). The CDR3 DNA sequence: TGTGCCAGTAGTGCTAACCGGGACAGAATCACCGGGGAGCTGTTTTTT. It codes for CASSANRDRITGELFF.

The chain has TRBV5-1 and TRBJ2-7, with D unclear. With 4 bases removed from V and 3 bases from J, the gap between germline ends came to 11 bases. This CDR3 contains 13 residues. The germline V gene has CDR1 SGHRS and CDR2 YFSETQ. The CDR3, as DNA: TGCGCCAGCAGCACCGGACCTGGCTACGAGCAGTACTTC. Translating it yields CASSTGPGYEQYF.

This chain joins TRBV15 and TRBJ2-5; a possible D gene is TRBD2 (5 bases). Between the trimmed V and J ends, which lost 4 bases and 1 base, there was a span of 10 bases. This CDR3 has 14 amino acids. CDR1 LNHNV and CDR2 YYDKDF come from the germline V gene (reference sequence). The DNA for the CDR3 is TGTGCCACCAGCATCGAAGGACTCCAAGAGACCCAGTACTTC. Its translation: CATSIEGLQETQYF. The variable domain in full, completed from reference TRBV15 and TRBJ2-5, reads DAMVIQNPRYQVTQFGKPVTLSCSQTLNHNVMYWYQQKSSQAPKLLFHYYDKDFNNEADTPDNFQSRRPNTSFCFLDIRSPGLGDTAMYLCATSIEGLQETQYFGPGTRLLVL.

The V call is TRBV7-9, the J call TRBJ2-3; 8 bases fit TRBD1. The CDR3 loop spans 14 amino acids. Germline-derived CDR1 and CDR2 are SEHNR and FQNEAQ (reference sequence). The ends lost 5 bases at V and 4 bases at J; junction bases unmatched: 5. The CDR3: CASSRTGIADTQYF. In nucleotides, the CDR3 is TGTGCCAGCAGCCGGACAGGGATCGCAGATACGCAGTATTTT.

V and J are TRBV27 and TRBJ2-1, with TRBD2 matching 8 bases. After removal of 0 bases from V and 0 bases from J, the junction contained 7 bases not matched to a gene. Germline V lookup: CDR1 MNHEY, CDR2 SMNVEV (reference sequence). The CDR3 runs to 18 residues. CDR3 sequence reads: CASSLSPKSGSSYNEQFF. CDR3 nucleotide sequence: TGTGCCAGCAGTTTATCGCCGAAGAGCGGGAGCTCCTACAATGAGCAGTTCTTC.

The chain employs TRBV7-2 and TRBJ2-4; maybe TRBD1 (6 bases). Germline loops: CDR1 SGHTA, CDR2 FQGNSA. V was clipped by 6 bases and J by 8 bases, with 14 bases between them. The CDR3 loop spans 13 amino acids. CDR3 protein: CASSLGGLDIQYF. CDR3 nucleotides: TGTGCCAGCAGTCTAGGGGGTTTGGACATTCAGTACTTC.

The V call is TRBV10-3, the J call TRBJ2-7; D gene ambiguous. The germline V and J ends were trimmed by 4 bases and 3 bases, with 7 bases remaining between them. The CDR3 extends over 12 amino acids. CDR1 is ENHRY, CDR2 SYGVKD, per germline. The CDR3 DNA sequence: TGTGCCATCAGTGGATTCAGCTACGAGCAGTACTTC. This translates into CAISGFSYEQYF.

This chain joins TRBV27 and TRBJ2-1; TRBD1 agrees at 8 bases. Germline loops: CDR1 MNHEY, CDR2 SMNVEV (reference sequence). The trim removed 4 bases at V and 10 bases at J, leaving 12 bases unmatched. The CDR3 length is 15 residues. CDR3 loop: CASSSGQGFYGEQFF. The CDR3 DNA reads as TGTGCCAGCAGTTCAGGACAGGGTTTCTATGGAGAGCAGTTCTTC.

The V gene is TRBV7-8, the J gene TRBJ1-3; D gene uncertain. Germline CDR1 reads SGHVS; CDR2 reads FQNEAQ. This CDR3 contains 16 residues. Trimming removed 2 bases from V and 1 base from J, with 12 bases in between. The CDR3 bases are TGTGCCAGCAGCTTAATGTTCCTTGGATCTGGAAACACCATATATTTT. It codes for CASSLMFLGSGNTIYF.

The chain links TRBV29-1 to TRBJ2-5, with D perhaps matching TRBD1 (6 bases). CDR3 size: 16 residues. Trimming took 2 bases from V and 5 from J, leaving 21 bases between them. From germline, CDR1 is SQVTM and CDR2 ANQGSEA. Here the CDR3 reads CSVEREGRGIGETQYF. Written as DNA, the CDR3 is TGCAGCGTTGAAAGAGAGGGCAGGGGAATAGGGGAGACCCAGTACTTC.

A few counts support this clone. At the DNA level, this CDR3 is encoded by other sequences in the same sample as well. V is TRBV11-3 and J is TRBJ2-5; the D gene is possibly TRBD2 (6 bases). The CDR3 sequence is 14 residues long. Trimming took 5 bases from V and 1 from J, leaving 11 bases between them. In germline, CDR1 is SGHNT, CDR2 YENEEA. This CDR3 is CASSPRDSQETQYF. CDR3 nucleotide sequence: TGTGCCAGCAGCCCCCGGGACTCCCAAGAGACCCAGTACTTC.

Points on this clone: Distinct nucleotide sequences in the sample also encode this CDR3. V and J are TRBV27 and TRBJ2-1, with D possibly TRBD1 on 5 matching bases. Looked up from germline, CDR1 is MNHEY and CDR2 is SMNVEV (reference sequence). The CDR3 is 14 amino acids. V was cut by 2 bases and J by 6 bases, with 11 bases left in between. The CDR3 protein is CASSLRQGSNEQFF. The CDR3 region has the DNA TGTGCCAGCAGTTTACGGCAGGGCAGCAATGAGCAGTTCTTC.

The chain links TRBV30 to TRBJ1-2, with a weak D call TRBD1 (5 bases). Trimming cost V 5 bases and J 5 bases, with 18 bases left between them. CDR3 length: 14 amino acids. Germline loops: CDR1 GTSNPN, CDR2 SVGIG (reference sequence). The CDR3 coding sequence is TGTGCCTGGGGCGGTCTAGGGGTACTTTATGGCTACACCTTC. Residues: CAWGGLGVLYGYTF.

The chain links TRBV4-1 to TRBJ2-5; TRBD1 aligns across 10 bases. The J call may not be correct, given that the DNA end is closer to TRBJ2-7. Looked up from germline, CDR1 is MGHRA and CDR2 is YSYEKL. The CDR3 runs 16 residues. The CDR3 is CASSQGPRTGGYEQYF. The CDR3 nucleotides read TGCGCCAGCAGCCAAGGCCCCCGGACAGGGGGTTACGAGCAGTACTTC.